This T cell receptor beta chain was recorded in a study of early T cells in non-severe SARS-CoV-2 infection. Study details: With bulk RNA from unsorted whole blood as input, sequencing yielded unpaired chains.

The library protocol tagged individual cDNA molecules with unique molecular identifiers. TCRdb reprocessed the 5' RACE reads with MiXCR, giving one entry per CDR3 protein. The sample has 30,000 to 40,000 distinct CDR3 sequences, less than 6.5% seen once. This clonotype was detected ten times or more. Antigen unknown. Points from the study as a whole: VDJdb matching, biased toward anti-spike CD8 responses, missed private and CD4 specificities.

Germline V lookup: CDR1 KGHSH, CDR2 LQKENI. V dropped 1 base and J dropped 4 bases, with 10 bases sitting between them. The CDR3 runs to 14 residues. V and J are TRBV18 and TRBJ1-1; D gene unclear. The receptor was isolated from an adult who was a healthcare worker with PCR-confirmed SARS-CoV-2 infection or an uninfected control (not recorded which). Sequencing used whole blood. CDR3 sequence: CASSPRSTGTEAFF. In nucleotides, the CDR3 is TGTGCCAGCTCACCACGAAGTACGGGCACTGAAGCTTTCTTT.